Included here is one T cell receptor (beta chain) sequence, with context. The CDR3 runs 13 residues. CDR1 and CDR2 from the germline V gene are SNHLY and FYNNEI. Trimming cost V 6 bases and J 10 bases; bases outside gene matches: 6. Profiling relied on immunoSEQ multiplex PCR, and the TCRdb table lists in-frame clones only, not all of them. The table shows around 88,000 clones, with 81% occurring only once. The sample comes from a study of blood T cell repertoires in COVID-19. About the research overall: Whether acute or convalescent, the COVID-19 samples came from the United States, Italy and Spain.

The source material was peripheral blood. The rearrangement links TRBV2 to TRBJ1-6; 7 bases are shared with TRBD1. The clonotype originates from a woman aged 80 or over with acute or convalescent COVID-19. CDR3 loop: CASRGDRVSPLHF. The CDR3 DNA reads TGTGCCAGCAGGGGAGACAGGGTCTCACCCCTCCACTTT. The complete variable domain, with remaining parts taken from reference TRBV2 and TRBJ1-6, reads EPEVTQTPSHQVTQMGQEVILRCVPISNHLYFYWYRQILGQKVEFLVSFYNNEISEKSEIFDDQFSVERPDGSNFTLKIRSTKLEDSAMYFCASRGDRVSPLHFGNGTRLTVT.